These 10 T cell receptor beta chains were sequenced from one sample in a study of radiotherapy plus CTLA-4 blockade in lung cancer. TCRdb keeps only in-frame clones here, not all; method: immunoSEQ multiplex PCR. The sample contains approximately 85,000 clones, about four fifths of which appear only once. This specimen was peripheral blood, taken from a patient treated with radiotherapy plus ipilimumab. The receptor source for this set is a human donor with non-small cell lung cancer that progressed on radiotherapy plus ipilimumab.

This chain connects TRBV6-1 to TRBJ2-1; 8 bases are shared with TRBD1. The CDR3 extends over 16 amino acids. The ends lost 4 bases at V and 6 bases at J; junction bases unmatched: 11. CDR1 MNHNS and CDR2 SASEGT come from the germline V gene. The CDR3 is CASSVVTGVIGNEQFF. Written as DNA, the CDR3 is TGTGCCAGCAGTGTGGTGACAGGGGTAATCGGCAATGAGCAGTTCTTC.

The chain uses TRBV5-1 and TRBJ2-1; a possible D gene is TRBD2 (6 bases). The V end lost 4 bases, the J end lost 7 bases, and 15 bases lay between the germline ends. The CDR3 contains 14 residues. The V gene's germline CDR1 is SGHRS and CDR2 YFSETQ. This CDR3 reads CASSPNPGRNEQFF. As DNA, the CDR3 is TGCGCCAGCAGCCCCAATCCGGGGAGGAATGAGCAGTTCTTC.

This chain connects TRBV29-1 to TRBJ1-2; TRBD1 matches at 8 bases. The trim removed 7 bases at V and 2 bases at J, leaving 9 bases unmatched. CDR3 length: 14 amino acids. CDR1 is SQVTM, CDR2 ANQGSEA, per germline. For the CDR3, the DNA is TGCAGCGCCTCGGGGACAGGTCGGAACTATGGCTACACCTTC. Translation gives CSASGTGRNYGYTF.

This chain uses TRBV13 with TRBJ1-5; no clear D gene. The V end lost 0 bases, the J end lost 7 bases, and 13 bases lay between the germline ends. This CDR3 region has 15 residues. Germline V gene lookup returns CDR1 PRHDT and CDR2 FYEKMQ (reference sequence). The CDR3 sequence: CASSLGAGLLQPQHF. Written as DNA, the CDR3 is TGTGCCAGCAGCTTAGGCGCCGGGTTATTACAGCCCCAGCATTTT.

This chain joins TRBV4-1 and TRBJ1-2; 9 bases align to TRBD1. Germline V CDR1 and CDR2: MGHRA, YSYEKL. The CDR3 contains 17 residues. The trim removed 2 bases at V and 0 bases at J, leaving 7 bases unmatched. The CDR3 here is CASSQPGQGHSNYGYTF. In DNA form, the CDR3 reads TGCGCCAGCAGCCAACCGGGACAGGGTCATTCTAACTATGGCTACACCTTC.

Turning to this clone: This same CDR3 is encoded by further DNA sequences in the sample. The chain carries TRBV29-1 and TRBJ2-2, with D possibly matching TRBD2 (5 bases). Germline values: CDR1 SQVTM, CDR2 ANQGSEA. The V gene lost 6 bases and the J gene lost 0 bases, with 8 bases spanning the gap. This CDR3 is 13 amino acids long. The CDR3 loop reads CSVAVPNTGELFF. The CDR3 DNA is TGCAGCGTAGCGGTCCCGAACACCGGGGAGCTGTTTTTT.

The chain is built from TRBV5-1 and TRBJ1-3; D perhaps matches TRBD1 (6 bases). With 0 bases removed from V and 1 base from J, the gap between germline ends came to 20 bases. Germline V gene sequence: CDR1 SGHRS, CDR2 YFSETQ. The CDR3 runs to 19 residues. The CDR3 coding sequence is TGCGCCAGCAGCTTGGACCCACCCCAGGGGACTCCGTCTGGAAACACCATATATTTT. Translation: CASSLDPPQGTPSGNTIYF. The whole variable domain, remainder taken from reference TRBV5-1 and TRBJ1-3, is KAGVTQTPRYLIKTRGQQVTLSCSPISGHRSVSWYQQTPGQGLQFLFEYFSETQRNKGNFPGRFSGRQFSNSRSEMNVSTLELGDSALYLCASSLDPPQGTPSGNTIYFGEGSWLTVV.

V is TRBV7-2 and J is TRBJ2-7; 9 positions agree with TRBD2. Germline V CDR1 and CDR2: SGHTA, FQGNSA. Trimming took 1 base from V and 4 from J; bases not matched to a gene: 8. The CDR3 sequence is 16 residues long. As DNA, the CDR3 is TGTGCCAGCAGCTTAGAGGTGAGCGGGAGGAGGTACGAGCAGTACTTC. Amino acids: CASSLEVSGRRYEQYF.

The chain carries TRBV6-1 and TRBJ2-3; the D gene is possibly TRBD1 (6 bases). Germline CDR1 is MNHNS and CDR2 is SASEGT. CDR3 length equals 15 residues. V shed 8 bases and J shed 3 bases, with 18 bases lying between them. The chain's CDR3 is CASAQRQVGTDTQYF. The CDR3 DNA sequence: TGTGCCAGCGCACAGAGACAGGTGGGGACAGATACGCAGTATTTT.

In DNA, the CDR3 is TGTGCCAGCAGTTACGGGTCGAGGACAGGGCCCACTGAAGCTTTCTTT. Its protein product is CASSYGSRTGPTEAFF. The chain links TRBV6-5 to TRBJ1-1, with TRBD1 identical over 8 bases. The length of the CDR3 is 16 residues. Trimming cost V 2 bases and J 4 bases; bases outside gene matches: 9. The V gene's germline CDR1 is MNHEY and CDR2 SVGAGI.